This T cell receptor beta chain was profiled in a study of blood T cell repertoires in COVID-19. On the study more broadly: COVID-19 samples collected from the United States, Italy and Spain covered acute and convalescent phases. Sources were T cells, B-cell-depleted T cells, or PBMCs; the material itself was cDNA or gDNA.

One Seattle source followed patients from active infection through their disease course. CDR3 length: 14 amino acids. V dropped 5 bases and J dropped 4; count of bases not matched to a gene: 7. From germline, CDR1 is LNHDA and CDR2 SQIVND (reference sequence). Sequenced by immunoSEQ multiplex PCR; TCRdb stores in-frame clones only, minus some. The sample consists of about 160,000 clones, more than 75% of them appearing once. The sequenced sample consisted of peripheral blood. This receptor was obtained from a woman in her 50s with COVID-19, enrolled during active disease. V is TRBV19 and J is TRBJ1-2, with 7 bases that match TRBD1. CDR3 loop: CASSVQGTGYGYTF. The CDR3 DNA follows: TGTGCCAGTAGTGTACAGGGGACCGGCTATGGCTACACCTTC.